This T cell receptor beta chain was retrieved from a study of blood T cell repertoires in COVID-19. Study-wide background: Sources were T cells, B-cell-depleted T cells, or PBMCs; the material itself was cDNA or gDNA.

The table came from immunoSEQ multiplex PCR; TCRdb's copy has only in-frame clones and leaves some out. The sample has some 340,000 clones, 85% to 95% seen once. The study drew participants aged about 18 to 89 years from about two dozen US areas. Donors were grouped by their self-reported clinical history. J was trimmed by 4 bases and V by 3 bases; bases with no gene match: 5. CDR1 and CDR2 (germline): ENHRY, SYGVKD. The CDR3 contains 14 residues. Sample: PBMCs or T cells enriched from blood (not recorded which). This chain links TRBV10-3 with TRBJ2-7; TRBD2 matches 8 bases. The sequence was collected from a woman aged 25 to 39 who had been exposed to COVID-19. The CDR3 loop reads CAISELRGAYEQYF. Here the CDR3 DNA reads TGTGCCATCAGTGAATTGCGGGGGGCTTACGAGCAGTACTTC.